This T cell receptor beta chain was recorded in a study of early stage breast cancer tumors. Study-level information: Most invasive tumors, about 80% of the 16, were ER+/PR+/HER2-.

With regard to this clone: Its antigen is not identified.

Germline assignment: CDR1 LNHDA and CDR2 SQIVND (reference sequence). Trimming removed 0 bases at V and 3 bases at J, with 8 bases between. CDR3 length: 14 residues. The method was immunoSEQ multiplex PCR; TCRdb's version includes in-frame clones alone and lacks a portion of them. The data show tens of thousands of clones, around 72% seen once. Study conclusions and caveats: Chain pairing and CD4, CD8 or FOXP3 expression were not captured. Most shared enriched TCRB sequences were commonly generated ones. Tumors had approximately 2.5-fold higher T cell density and higher clonality than adjacent normal breast tissue.

The TCR was taken from a person aged 50 to 59 with breast cancer. The rearrangement joins TRBV19 to TRBJ1-2; D may be TRBD1 (5 bases). The sequenced sample was blood. The CDR3 loop is CASSIETGDYGYTF. CDR3 sequence (DNA): TGTGCCAGTAGTATAGAAACGGGGGACTATGGCTACACCTTC.